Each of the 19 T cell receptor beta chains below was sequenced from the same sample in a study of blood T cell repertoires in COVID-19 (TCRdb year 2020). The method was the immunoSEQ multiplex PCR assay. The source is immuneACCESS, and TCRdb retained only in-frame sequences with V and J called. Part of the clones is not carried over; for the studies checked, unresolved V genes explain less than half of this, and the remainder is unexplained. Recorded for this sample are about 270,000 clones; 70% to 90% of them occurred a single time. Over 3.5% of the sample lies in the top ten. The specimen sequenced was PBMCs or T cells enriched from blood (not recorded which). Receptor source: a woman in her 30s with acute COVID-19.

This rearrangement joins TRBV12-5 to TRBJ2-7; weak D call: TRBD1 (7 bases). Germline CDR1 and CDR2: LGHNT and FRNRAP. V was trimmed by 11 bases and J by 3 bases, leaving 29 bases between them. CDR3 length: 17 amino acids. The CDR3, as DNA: TGTGCTCACGTCGTCGGGGGCAGGGGGGAAGTCGGCTACGAGCAGTACTTC. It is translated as CAHVVGGRGEVGYEQYF.

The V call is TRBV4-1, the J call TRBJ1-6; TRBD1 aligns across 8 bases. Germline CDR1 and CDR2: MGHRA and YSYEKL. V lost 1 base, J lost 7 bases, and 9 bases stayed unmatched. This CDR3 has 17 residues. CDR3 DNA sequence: TGCGCCAGCAGCCAAGGTCTCCCAGGGGGCTCGAATTCACCCCTCCACTTT. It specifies CASSQGLPGGSNSPLHF.

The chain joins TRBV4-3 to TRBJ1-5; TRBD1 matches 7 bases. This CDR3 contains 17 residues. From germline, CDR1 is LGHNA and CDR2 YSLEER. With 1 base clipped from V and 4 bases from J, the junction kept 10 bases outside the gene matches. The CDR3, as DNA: TGCGCCAGCAGCCAAGTAGCAGGGGGTGCTTGGAATCAGCCCCAGCATTTT. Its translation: CASSQVAGGAWNQPQHF.

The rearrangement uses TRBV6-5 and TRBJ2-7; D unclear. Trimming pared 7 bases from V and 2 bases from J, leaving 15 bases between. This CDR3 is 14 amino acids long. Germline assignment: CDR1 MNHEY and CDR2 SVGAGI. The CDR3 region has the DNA TGTGCCAGCATGACGGAGAACCTACCCTACGAGCAGTACTTC. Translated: CASMTENLPYEQYF.

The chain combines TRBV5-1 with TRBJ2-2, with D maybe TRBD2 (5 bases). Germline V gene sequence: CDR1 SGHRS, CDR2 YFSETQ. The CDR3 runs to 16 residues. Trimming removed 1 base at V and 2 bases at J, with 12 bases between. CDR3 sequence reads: CASSLRDSYNTGELFF. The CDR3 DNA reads TGCGCCAGCAGCTTGCGGGATTCCTATAACACCGGGGAGCTGTTTTTT.

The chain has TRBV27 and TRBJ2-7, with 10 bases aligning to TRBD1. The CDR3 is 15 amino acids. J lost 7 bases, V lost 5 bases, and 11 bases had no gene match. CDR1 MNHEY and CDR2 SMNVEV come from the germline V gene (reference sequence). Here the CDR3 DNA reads TGTGCCAGCAGTCCCGGGACAGGGGTTCTTGAGGAGCAGTACTTC. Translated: CASSPGTGVLEEQYF.

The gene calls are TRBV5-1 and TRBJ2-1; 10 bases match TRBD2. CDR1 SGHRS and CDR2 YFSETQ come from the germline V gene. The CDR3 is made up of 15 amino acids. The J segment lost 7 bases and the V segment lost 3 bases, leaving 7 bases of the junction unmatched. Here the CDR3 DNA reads TGCGCCAGCAGCTCCCTAGCGGGAGCGAGGAATGAGCAGTTCTTC. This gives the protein CASSSLAGARNEQFF.

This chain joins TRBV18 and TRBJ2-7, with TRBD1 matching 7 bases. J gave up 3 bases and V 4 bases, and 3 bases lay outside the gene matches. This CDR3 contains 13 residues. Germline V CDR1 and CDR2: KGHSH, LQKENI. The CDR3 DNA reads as TGTGCCAGCTCACGGGGACAGATCTACGAGCAGTACTTC. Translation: CASSRGQIYEQYF.

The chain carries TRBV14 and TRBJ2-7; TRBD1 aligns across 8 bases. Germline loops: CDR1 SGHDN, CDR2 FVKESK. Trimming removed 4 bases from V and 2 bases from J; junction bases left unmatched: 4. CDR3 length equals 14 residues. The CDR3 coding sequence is TGTGCCAGCAGCCCCTGGACAGGGACCTACGAGCAGTACTTC. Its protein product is CASSPWTGTYEQYF.

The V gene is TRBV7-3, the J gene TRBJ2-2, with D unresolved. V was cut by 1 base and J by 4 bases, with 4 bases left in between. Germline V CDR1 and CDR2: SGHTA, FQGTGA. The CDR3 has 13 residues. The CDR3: CASSLSSTGELFF. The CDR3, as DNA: TGTGCCAGCAGCTTAAGTAGCACCGGGGAGCTGTTTTTT.

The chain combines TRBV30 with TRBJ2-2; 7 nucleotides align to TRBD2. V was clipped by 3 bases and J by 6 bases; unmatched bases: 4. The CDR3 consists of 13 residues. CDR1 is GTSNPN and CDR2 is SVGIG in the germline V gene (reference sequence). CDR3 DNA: TGTGCCTGGAGGGAGACTAGCCCCGGGGAGCTGTTTTTT. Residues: CAWRETSPGELFF.

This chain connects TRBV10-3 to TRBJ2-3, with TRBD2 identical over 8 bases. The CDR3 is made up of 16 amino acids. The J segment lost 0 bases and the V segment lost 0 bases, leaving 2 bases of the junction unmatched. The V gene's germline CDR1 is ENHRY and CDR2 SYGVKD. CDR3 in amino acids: CAISESASGSTDTQYF. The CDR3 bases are TGTGCCATCAGTGAGTCGGCTAGCGGGAGCACAGATACGCAGTATTTT.

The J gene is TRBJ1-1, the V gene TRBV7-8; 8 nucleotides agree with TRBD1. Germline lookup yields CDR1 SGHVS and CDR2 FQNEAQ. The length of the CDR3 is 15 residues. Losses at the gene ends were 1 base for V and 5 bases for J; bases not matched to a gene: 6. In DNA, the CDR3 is TGTGCCAGCAGCTTAGGGTCACAGGGGGGGACTGAAGCTTTCTTT. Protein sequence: CASSLGSQGGTEAFF.

Here the CDR3 reads CATSDTHNQPQHF. The CDR3 DNA reads TGTGCCACCAGTGATACACATAATCAGCCCCAGCATTTT. J is TRBJ1-5 and V is TRBV24-1, with no clear D. This CDR3 spans 13 amino acids. The V end was cut by 3 bases, the J end by 4 bases, with 6 bases between. Germline V lookup: CDR1 KGHDR, CDR2 SFDVKD.

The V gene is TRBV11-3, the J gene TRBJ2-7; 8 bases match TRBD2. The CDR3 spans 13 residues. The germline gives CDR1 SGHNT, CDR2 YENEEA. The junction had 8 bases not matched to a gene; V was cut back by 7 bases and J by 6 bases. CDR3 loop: CASKTSGSGEQYF. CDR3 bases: TGTGCCAGCAAAACAAGCGGGAGCGGCGAGCAGTACTTC.

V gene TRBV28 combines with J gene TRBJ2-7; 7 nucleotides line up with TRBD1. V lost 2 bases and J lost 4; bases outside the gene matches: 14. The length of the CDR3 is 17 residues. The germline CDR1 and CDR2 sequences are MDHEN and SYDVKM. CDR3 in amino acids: CASSLKPGQTTPYEQYF. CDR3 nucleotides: TGTGCCAGCAGTTTAAAACCGGGACAGACTACCCCTTACGAGCAGTACTTC.

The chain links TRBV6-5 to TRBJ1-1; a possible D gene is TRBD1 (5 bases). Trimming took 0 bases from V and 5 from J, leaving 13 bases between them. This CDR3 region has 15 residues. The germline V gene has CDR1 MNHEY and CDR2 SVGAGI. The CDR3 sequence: CASSYSSGPATEAFF. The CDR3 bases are TGTGCCAGCAGTTACTCGTCAGGGCCGGCAACTGAAGCTTTCTTT.

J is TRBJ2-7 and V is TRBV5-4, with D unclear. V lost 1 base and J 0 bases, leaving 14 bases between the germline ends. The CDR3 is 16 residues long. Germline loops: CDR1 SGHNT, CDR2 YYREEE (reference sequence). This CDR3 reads CASSLWRRNSSYEQYF. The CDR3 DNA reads TGTGCCAGCAGCTTGTGGCGCAGAAACAGCTCCTACGAGCAGTACTTC.

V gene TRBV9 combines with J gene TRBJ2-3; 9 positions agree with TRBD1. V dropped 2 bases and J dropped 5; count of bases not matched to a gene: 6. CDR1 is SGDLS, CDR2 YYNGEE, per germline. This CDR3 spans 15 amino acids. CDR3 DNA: TGTGCCAGCAGCGTGGGGACAGGGTCGGAAGATACGCAGTATTTT. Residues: CASSVGTGSEDTQYF.